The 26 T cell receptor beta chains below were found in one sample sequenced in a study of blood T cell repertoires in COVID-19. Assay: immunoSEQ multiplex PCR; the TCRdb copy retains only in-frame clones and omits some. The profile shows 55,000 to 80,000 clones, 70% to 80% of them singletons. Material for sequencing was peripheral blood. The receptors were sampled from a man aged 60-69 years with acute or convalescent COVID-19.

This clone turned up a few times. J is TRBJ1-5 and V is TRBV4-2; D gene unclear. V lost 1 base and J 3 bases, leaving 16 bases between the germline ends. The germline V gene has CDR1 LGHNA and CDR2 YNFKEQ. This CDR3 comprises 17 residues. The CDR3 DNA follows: TGTGCCAGCAGCCAAGGCACAGCCCGGAGGGACAATCAGCCCCAGCATTTT. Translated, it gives CASSQGTARRDNQPQHF.

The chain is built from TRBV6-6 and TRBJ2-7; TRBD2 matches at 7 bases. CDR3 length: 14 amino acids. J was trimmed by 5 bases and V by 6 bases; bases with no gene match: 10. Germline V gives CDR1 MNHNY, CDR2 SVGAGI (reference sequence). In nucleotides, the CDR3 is TGTGCCAGCAGACCAGCGCCAGGGAGGGACGAGCAGTACTTC. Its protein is CASRPAPGRDEQYF.

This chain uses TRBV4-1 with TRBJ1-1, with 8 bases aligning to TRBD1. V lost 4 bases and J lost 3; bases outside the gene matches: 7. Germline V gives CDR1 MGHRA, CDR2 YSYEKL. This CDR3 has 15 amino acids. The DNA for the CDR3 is TGCGCCAGCAGCCTTCCAGGGGGCAAGTACACTGAAGCTTTCTTT. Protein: CASSLPGGKYTEAFF.

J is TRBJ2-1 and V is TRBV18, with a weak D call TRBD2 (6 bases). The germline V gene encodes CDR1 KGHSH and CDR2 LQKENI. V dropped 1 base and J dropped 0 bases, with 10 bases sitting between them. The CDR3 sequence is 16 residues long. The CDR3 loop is CASSPLRGSSYNEQFF. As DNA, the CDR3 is TGTGCCAGCTCACCACTCCGGGGGAGCTCCTACAATGAGCAGTTCTTC.

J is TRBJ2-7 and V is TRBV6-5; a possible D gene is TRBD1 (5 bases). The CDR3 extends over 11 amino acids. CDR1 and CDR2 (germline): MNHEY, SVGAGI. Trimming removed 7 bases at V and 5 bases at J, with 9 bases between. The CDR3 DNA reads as TGTGCCAGCAACCAGGGTCACGAGCAGTACTTC. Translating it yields CASNQGHEQYF.

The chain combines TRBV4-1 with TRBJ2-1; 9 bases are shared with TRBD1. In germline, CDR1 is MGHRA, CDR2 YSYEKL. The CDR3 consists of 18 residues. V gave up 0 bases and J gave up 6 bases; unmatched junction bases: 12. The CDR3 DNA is TGCGCCAGCAGCCAAGAGGGGACAGGGCTTGCGCTTGGCAATGAGCAGTTCTTC. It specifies CASSQEGTGLALGNEQFF.

CDR3 amino acids: CSVDPGTGSYEQYF. The DNA of the CDR3 is TGCAGCGTTGATCCGGGGACAGGCTCCTACGAGCAGTACTTC. V and J are TRBV29-1 and TRBJ2-7; 8 bases are shared with TRBD1. Germline loops: CDR1 SQVTM, CDR2 ANQGSEA. This CDR3 region has 14 residues. The V and J ends lost 3 bases and 0 bases, in that order; junction bases with no gene match: 4.

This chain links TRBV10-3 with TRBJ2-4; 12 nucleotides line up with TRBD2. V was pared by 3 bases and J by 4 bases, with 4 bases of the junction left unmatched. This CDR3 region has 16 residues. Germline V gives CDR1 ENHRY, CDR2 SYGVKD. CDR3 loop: CAISERTSGIKNIQYF. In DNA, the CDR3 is TGTGCCATCAGTGAACGGACTAGCGGGATAAAAAACATTCAGTACTTC.

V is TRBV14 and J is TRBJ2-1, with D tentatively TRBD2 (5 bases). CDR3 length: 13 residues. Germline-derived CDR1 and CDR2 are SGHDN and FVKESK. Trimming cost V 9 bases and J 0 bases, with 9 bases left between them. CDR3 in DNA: TGTGCCAGTGGGAGAGACTCCTACAATGAGCAGTTCTTC. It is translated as CASGRDSYNEQFF. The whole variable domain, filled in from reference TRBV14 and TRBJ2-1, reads EAGVTQFPSHSVIEKGQTVTLRCDPISGHDNLYWYRRVMGKEIKFLLHFVKESKQDESGMPNNRFLAERTGGTYSTLKVQPAELEDSGVYFCASGRDSYNEQFFGPGTRLTVL.

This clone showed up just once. This CDR3 is CASNRGSGETQYF. The CDR3 nucleotides are TGTGCCAGCAACAGGGGAAGCGGGGAGACCCAGTACTTC. V usage is TRBV12-3 or TRBV12-4 and J usage is TRBJ2-5; tentatively, D is TRBD1 (7 bases). Trimming shortened V by 7 bases and J by 5 bases, and 14 bases separated the two germline ends. This CDR3 contains 13 residues.

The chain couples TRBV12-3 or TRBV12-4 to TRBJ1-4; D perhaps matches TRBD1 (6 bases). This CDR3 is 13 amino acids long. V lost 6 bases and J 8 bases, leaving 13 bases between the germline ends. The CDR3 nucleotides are TGTGCCAGCAGCCTGGGACATTTAGAAAAACTGTTTTTT. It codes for CASSLGHLEKLFF.

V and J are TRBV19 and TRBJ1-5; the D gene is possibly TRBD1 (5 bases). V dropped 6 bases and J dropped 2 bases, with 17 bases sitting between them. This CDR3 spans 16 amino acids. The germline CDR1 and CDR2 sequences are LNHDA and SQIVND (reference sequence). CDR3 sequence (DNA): TGTGCCAGTAGGCCGTTGGGTCGGGGGGGCAATCAGCCCCAGCATTTT. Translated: CASRPLGRGGNQPQHF.

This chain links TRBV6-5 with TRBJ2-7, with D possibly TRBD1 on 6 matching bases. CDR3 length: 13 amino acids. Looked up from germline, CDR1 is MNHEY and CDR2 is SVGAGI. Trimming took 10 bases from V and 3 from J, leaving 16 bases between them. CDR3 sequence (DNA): TGTGCCACCAGAGTCAGGGGTGGCTACGAGCAGTACTTC. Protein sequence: CATRVRGGYEQYF.

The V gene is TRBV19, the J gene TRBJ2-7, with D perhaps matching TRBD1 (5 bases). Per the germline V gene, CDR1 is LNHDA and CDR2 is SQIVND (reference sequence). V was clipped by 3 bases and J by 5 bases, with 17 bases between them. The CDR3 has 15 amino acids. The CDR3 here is CASSMPSYWGHEQYF. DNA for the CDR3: TGTGCCAGTAGTATGCCCTCCTACTGGGGCCACGAGCAGTACTTC. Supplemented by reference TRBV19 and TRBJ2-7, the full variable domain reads DGGITQSPKYLFRKEGQNVTLSCEQNLNHDAMYWYRQDPGQGLRLIYYSQIVNDFQKGDIAEGYSVSREKKESFPLTVTSAQKNPTAFYLCASSMPSYWGHEQYFGPGTRLTVT.

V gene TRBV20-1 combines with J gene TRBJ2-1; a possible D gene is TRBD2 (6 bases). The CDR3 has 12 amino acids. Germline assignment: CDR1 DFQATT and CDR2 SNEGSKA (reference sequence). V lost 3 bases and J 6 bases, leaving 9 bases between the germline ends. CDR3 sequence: CSASSGGNEQFF. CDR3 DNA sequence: TGCAGTGCTAGTTCCGGGGGCAATGAGCAGTTCTTC.

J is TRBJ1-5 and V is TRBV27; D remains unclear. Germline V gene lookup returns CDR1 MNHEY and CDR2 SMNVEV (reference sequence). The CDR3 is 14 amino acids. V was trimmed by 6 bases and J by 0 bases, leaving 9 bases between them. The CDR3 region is CASRPTSSNQPQHF. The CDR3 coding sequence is TGTGCCAGCAGACCGACAAGTAGCAATCAGCCCCAGCATTTT.

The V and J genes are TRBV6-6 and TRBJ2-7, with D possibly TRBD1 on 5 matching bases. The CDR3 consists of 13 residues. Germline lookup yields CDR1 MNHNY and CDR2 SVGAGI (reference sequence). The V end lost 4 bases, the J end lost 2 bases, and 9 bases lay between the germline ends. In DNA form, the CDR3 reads TGTGCCAGCAGTTTCGCAGGGACCTACGAGCAGTACTTC. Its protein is CASSFAGTYEQYF.

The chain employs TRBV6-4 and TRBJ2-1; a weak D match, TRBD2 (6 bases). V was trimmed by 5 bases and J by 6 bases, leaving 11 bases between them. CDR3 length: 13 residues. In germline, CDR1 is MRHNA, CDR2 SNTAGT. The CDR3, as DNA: TGTGCCAGCAGTCTGGAGGGGCTCAATGAGCAGTTCTTC. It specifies CASSLEGLNEQFF.

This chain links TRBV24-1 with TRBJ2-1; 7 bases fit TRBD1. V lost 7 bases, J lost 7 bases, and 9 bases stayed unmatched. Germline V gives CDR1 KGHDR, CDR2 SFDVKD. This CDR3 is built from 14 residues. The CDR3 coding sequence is TGTGCCACCAGCAAAGGGACAGCCACGAATGAGCAGTTCTTC. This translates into CATSKGTATNEQFF.

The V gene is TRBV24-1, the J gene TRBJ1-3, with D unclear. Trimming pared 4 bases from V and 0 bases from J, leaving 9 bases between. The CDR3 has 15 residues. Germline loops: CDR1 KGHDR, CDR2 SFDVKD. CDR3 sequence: CATSDPVRSGNTIYF. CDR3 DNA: TGTGCCACCAGTGACCCTGTGCGCTCTGGAAACACCATATATTTT.

The CDR3 loop reads CASSDGTGNQPQHF. The DNA of the CDR3 is TGTGCCAGCAGCGATGGGACAGGCAATCAGCCCCAGCATTTT. The chain uses TRBV9 and TRBJ1-5, with 7 bases that match TRBD1. Unmatched junction bases numbered 2, after V lost 3 bases and J lost 2 bases. From germline, CDR1 is SGDLS and CDR2 YYNGEE. The CDR3 length is 14 residues.

This CDR3 is CASKMGGEETQYF. The CDR3 coding sequence is TGCGCCAGCAAGATGGGGGGTGAAGAGACCCAGTACTTC. The chain joins TRBV5-1 to TRBJ2-5; D perhaps matches TRBD2 (6 bases). The CDR3 loop spans 13 amino acids. Trimming removed 6 bases at V and 3 bases at J, with 12 bases between. The germline V gene has CDR1 SGHRS and CDR2 YFSETQ.

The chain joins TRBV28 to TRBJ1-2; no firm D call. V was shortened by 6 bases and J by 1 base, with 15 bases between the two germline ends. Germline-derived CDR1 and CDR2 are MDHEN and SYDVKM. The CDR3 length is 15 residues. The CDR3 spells CASSPRYDYNYGYTF. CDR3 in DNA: TGTGCCAGCAGCCCCCGGTATGACTATAACTATGGCTACACCTTC.

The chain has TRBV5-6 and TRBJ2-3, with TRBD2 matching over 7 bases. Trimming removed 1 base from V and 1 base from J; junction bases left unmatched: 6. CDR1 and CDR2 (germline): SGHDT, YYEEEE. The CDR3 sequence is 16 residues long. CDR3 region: CASSLMRAGGTDTQYF. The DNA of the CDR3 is TGTGCCAGCAGCTTGATGCGGGCGGGGGGCACAGATACGCAGTATTTT.

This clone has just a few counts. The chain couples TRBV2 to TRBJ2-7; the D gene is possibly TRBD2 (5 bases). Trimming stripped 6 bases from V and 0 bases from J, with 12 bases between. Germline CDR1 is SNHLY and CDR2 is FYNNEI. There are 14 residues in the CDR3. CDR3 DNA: TGTGCCAGCAGCCGAGCGGAACACTCCTACGAGCAGTACTTC. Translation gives CASSRAEHSYEQYF.

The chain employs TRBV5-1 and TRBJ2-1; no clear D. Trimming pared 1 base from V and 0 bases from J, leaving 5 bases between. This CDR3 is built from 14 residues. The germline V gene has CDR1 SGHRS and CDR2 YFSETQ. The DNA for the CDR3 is TGCGCCAGCAGCTTGCGGAGCTCCTACAATGAGCAGTTCTTC. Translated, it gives CASSLRSSYNEQFF.